One and the same sample provided the 19 T cell receptor beta chains below, sequenced in a study of T cell responses to AZD1222 COVID-19 vaccine. Measured with immunoSEQ multiplex PCR; TCRdb has only the in-frame clones, and not every one. The sample carries 140,000 or so clones, approximately 93% recorded once. This specimen consisted of peripheral blood, obtained after recovery from COVID-19. These receptors all stem from an adult who had recovered from COVID-19.

This sequence joins TRBV27 and TRBJ1-4, with D tentatively TRBD1 (5 bases). Per the germline V gene, CDR1 is MNHEY and CDR2 is SMNVEV (reference sequence). Trimming removed 4 bases from V and 8 bases from J, with 14 bases in between. CDR3 length: 14 amino acids. For the CDR3, the DNA is TGTGCCAGCAGTTCCCGGGGGACGAACGAAAAACTGTTTTTT. Encoded protein: CASSSRGTNEKLFF.

The chain links TRBV19 to TRBJ2-7; maybe TRBD2 (5 bases). Germline lookup yields CDR1 LNHDA and CDR2 SQIVND (reference sequence). Trimming removed 10 bases from V and 2 bases from J, with 12 bases in between. The CDR3 runs to 12 residues. In DNA, the CDR3 is TGTGCCACCTGGACTCCCACCTACGAGCAGTACTTC. Translated, it gives CATWTPTYEQYF.

This chain links TRBV10-3 with TRBJ2-7; TRBD2 is a possible D gene (6 bases). The CDR3 loop spans 14 amino acids. CDR1 and CDR2 from the germline V gene are ENHRY and SYGVKD. Trimming removed 5 bases from V and 2 bases from J, with 13 bases in between. The CDR3 DNA reads as TGTGCCATCAGTTCCGGGACTGGCACCTACGAGCAGTACTTC. Protein sequence: CAISSGTGTYEQYF.

This chain uses TRBV10-1 with TRBJ2-3; tentatively, D is TRBD1 (5 bases). This CDR3 contains 15 residues. Germline-derived CDR1 and CDR2 are WNHNN and SYGVQD (reference sequence). The ends were cut back, 3 bases at V and 0 bases at J, with 10 bases in the middle. The CDR3 spells CASSDRTTSTDTQYF. The CDR3 DNA is TGCGCCAGCAGTGATCGGACAACTAGCACAGATACGCAGTATTTT.

The chain links TRBV5-1 to TRBJ2-5; D assignment may be TRBD1 or TRBD2 (7 bases each). The CDR3 consists of 15 residues. The V gene's germline CDR1 is SGHRS and CDR2 YFSETQ. V dropped 4 bases and J dropped 4 bases, with 17 bases sitting between them. The CDR3 here is CASSPGQGGAETQYF. In nucleotides, the CDR3 is TGCGCCAGCAGCCCCGGTCAGGGGGGGGCAGAGACCCAGTACTTC. Supplemented by reference TRBV5-1 and TRBJ2-5, the full variable domain reads KAGVTQTPRYLIKTRGQQVTLSCSPISGHRSVSWYQQTPGQGLQFLFEYFSETQRNKGNFPGRFSGRQFSNSRSEMNVSTLELGDSALYLCASSPGQGGAETQYFGPGTRLLVL.

The chain carries TRBV6-1 and TRBJ1-2, with 9 bases lining up with TRBD1. The CDR3 runs 15 residues. V lost 3 bases and J lost 3; bases outside the gene matches: 5. Germline-derived CDR1 and CDR2 are MNHNS and SASEGT. The chain's CDR3 is CASSERDRGDYGYTF. CDR3 in DNA: TGTGCCAGCAGTGAGAGAGACAGGGGGGACTATGGCTACACCTTC.

The V and J genes are TRBV11-2 and TRBJ2-5; 9 bases map to TRBD1. The CDR3 has 15 amino acids. J gave up 4 bases and V 5 bases, and 8 bases lay outside the gene matches. Germline CDR1 and CDR2: SGHAT and FQNNGV. CDR3 sequence (DNA): TGTGCCAGCAGCGAAGGACAGGGGCGCGTAGAGACCCAGTACTTC. Its protein is CASSEGQGRVETQYF.

This clone was seen a single time. The V gene is TRBV7-9, the J gene TRBJ2-3; the D gene is possibly TRBD1 (5 bases). With 2 bases removed from V and 10 bases from J, the gap between germline ends came to 13 bases. CDR3 length: 13 residues. CDR1 is SEHNR and CDR2 is FQNEAQ in the germline V gene (reference sequence). CDR3 sequence reads: CASSLLLTEAQYF. DNA for the CDR3: TGTGCCAGCAGCTTACTCCTGACAGAGGCGCAGTATTTT. The whole variable domain, filled in from reference TRBV7-9 and TRBJ2-3, reads DTGVSQNPRHKITKRGQNVTFRCDPISEHNRLYWYRQTLGQGPEFLTYFQNEAQLEKSRLLSDRFSAERPKGSFSTLEIQRTEQGDSAMYLCASSLLLTEAQYFGPGTRLTVL.

The V call is TRBV5-1, the J call TRBJ2-7; 7 nucleotides agree with TRBD1. The germline gives CDR1 SGHRS, CDR2 YFSETQ. V lost 2 bases to trimming and J lost 3 bases; unmatched junction nucleotides: 2. This CDR3 comprises 13 residues. The CDR3 sequence: CASSFRGSYEQYF. As DNA, the CDR3 is TGCGCCAGCAGCTTCAGGGGGAGCTACGAGCAGTACTTC.

The count of this clone is one. The rearrangement links TRBV5-1 to TRBJ1-1; D call uncertain. Germline V gives CDR1 SGHRS, CDR2 YFSETQ. CDR3 size: 13 residues. The germline V and J ends were trimmed by 2 bases and 1 base, with 6 bases remaining between them. The CDR3 region is CASSFAANTEAFF. The CDR3, as DNA: TGCGCCAGCAGCTTCGCCGCGAACACTGAAGCTTTCTTT.

J is TRBJ1-1 and V is TRBV6-5; D is unresolved. The CDR3 has 13 amino acids. V shed 6 bases and J shed 1 base, with 9 bases lying between them. Germline loops: CDR1 MNHEY, CDR2 SVGAGI. The CDR3 spells CASRTQWNTEAFF. CDR3 sequence (DNA): TGTGCCAGCAGGACGCAGTGGAACACTGAAGCTTTCTTT.

Regarding this clone: A read error may account for a junction end that differs from germline. The chain has TRBV28 and TRBJ2-5, with D tentatively TRBD2 (6 bases). CDR1 MDHEN and CDR2 SYDVKM come from the germline V gene. This CDR3 comprises 14 residues. The CDR3 loop is CASTLYGSEKTQYF. DNA for the CDR3: TGTGCCAGCACTTTATACGGGAGTGAGAAGACCCAGTACTTC.

This chain links TRBV4-1 with TRBJ1-1; TRBD1 might be the D (5 bases). Trimming took off 6 bases at V and 5 bases at J, with 22 bases between the two ends. This CDR3 is built from 16 residues. CDR1 MGHRA and CDR2 YSYEKL come from the germline V gene. CDR3 amino acids: CASSPNEVRQRTEAFF. As DNA, the CDR3 is TGCGCCAGCAGTCCCAATGAAGTGAGACAGAGGACTGAAGCTTTCTTT.

The chain recombines TRBV27 with TRBJ1-5, with D unclear. The CDR3 has 15 residues. Germline V gene lookup returns CDR1 MNHEY and CDR2 SMNVEV (reference sequence). Between the trimmed V and J ends, which lost 8 bases and 4 bases, there was a span of 18 bases. The CDR3 here is CASPTCVWANQPQHF. DNA of the CDR3: TGTGCCAGCCCGACCTGCGTATGGGCTAATCAGCCCCAGCATTTT.

Notes on this clone: The sample contains more than one DNA sequence encoding this CDR3. The chain has TRBV19 and TRBJ2-7, with a possible D match to TRBD1 (6 bases). This CDR3 has 13 residues. Between the trimmed V and J ends, which lost 3 bases and 1 base, there was a span of 7 bases. Germline V lookup: CDR1 LNHDA, CDR2 SQIVND (reference sequence). The CDR3 reads CASSIGQSYEQYF. Written as DNA, the CDR3 is TGTGCCAGTAGTATTGGACAGTCCTACGAGCAGTACTTC. The whole variable domain, filled in from reference TRBV19 and TRBJ2-7, reads DGGITQSPKYLFRKEGQNVTLSCEQNLNHDAMYWYRQDPGQGLRLIYYSQIVNDFQKGDIAEGYSVSREKKESFPLTVTSAQKNPTAFYLCASSIGQSYEQYFGPGTRLTVT.

The V gene is TRBV28, the J gene TRBJ2-7; the match to TRBD1 covers 8 bases. Germline CDR1 MDHEN, CDR2 SYDVKM. After removal of 8 bases from V and 2 bases from J, the junction contained 8 bases not matched to a gene. This CDR3 comprises 14 residues. This CDR3 reads CASGGQGRPYEQYF. In DNA, the CDR3 is TGTGCCAGCGGCGGACAGGGTAGACCCTACGAGCAGTACTTC.

The V gene is TRBV6-5, the J gene TRBJ1-6; D remains unclear. Trimming left V 0 bases short and J 9 bases short, with 15 bases between. This CDR3 has 16 amino acids. CDR1 is MNHEY and CDR2 is SVGAGI in the germline V gene. In DNA form, the CDR3 reads TGTGCCAGCAGTTACTCATCGGGTCGGGGTAGTTCACCCCTCCACTTT. It yields the protein CASSYSSGRGSSPLHF.

CDR3 sequence (DNA): TGTGCCAGCAGTTTTCCCGGGACTCTCTACGAGCAGTACTTC. Its translation is CASSFPGTLYEQYF. This chain joins TRBV28 and TRBJ2-7, with TRBD2 as a possible D gene (6 bases). Trimming left V 3 bases short and J 3 bases short, with 12 bases between. There are 14 residues in the CDR3. CDR1 and CDR2 (germline): MDHEN, SYDVKM.

In the case of this clone: Other DNA sequences in this sample translate to the same CDR3. The rearrangement joins TRBV5-1 to TRBJ2-1; the D is unclear. The V gene's germline CDR1 is SGHRS and CDR2 YFSETQ. V was cut by 0 bases and J by 0 bases, with 4 bases left in between. This CDR3 has 14 amino acids. CDR3 sequence: CASSLGSSYNEQFF. CDR3 coding DNA: TGCGCCAGCAGCTTGGGAAGCTCCTACAATGAGCAGTTCTTC. The whole variable domain, filled in from reference TRBV5-1 and TRBJ2-1, reads KAGVTQTPRYLIKTRGQQVTLSCSPISGHRSVSWYQQTPGQGLQFLFEYFSETQRNKGNFPGRFSGRQFSNSRSEMNVSTLELGDSALYLCASSLGSSYNEQFFGPGTRLTVL.